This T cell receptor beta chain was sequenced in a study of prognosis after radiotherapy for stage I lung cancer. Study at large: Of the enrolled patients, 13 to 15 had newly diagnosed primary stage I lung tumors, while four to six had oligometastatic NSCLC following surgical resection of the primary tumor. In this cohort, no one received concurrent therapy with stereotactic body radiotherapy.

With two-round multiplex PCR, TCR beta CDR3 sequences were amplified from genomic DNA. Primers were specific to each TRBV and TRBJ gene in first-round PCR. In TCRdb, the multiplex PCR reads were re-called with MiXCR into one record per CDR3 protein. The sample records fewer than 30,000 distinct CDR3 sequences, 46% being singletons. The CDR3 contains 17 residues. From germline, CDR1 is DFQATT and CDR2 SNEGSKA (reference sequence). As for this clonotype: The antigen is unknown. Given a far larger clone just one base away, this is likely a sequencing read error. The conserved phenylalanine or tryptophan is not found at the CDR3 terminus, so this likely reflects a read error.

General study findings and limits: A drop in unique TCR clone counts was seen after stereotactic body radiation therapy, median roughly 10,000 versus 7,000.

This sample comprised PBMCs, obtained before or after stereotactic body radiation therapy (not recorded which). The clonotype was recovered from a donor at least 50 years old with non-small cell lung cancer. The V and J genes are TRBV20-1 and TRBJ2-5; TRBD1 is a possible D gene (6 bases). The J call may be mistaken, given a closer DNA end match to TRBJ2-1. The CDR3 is CSANRRGGARGISEQFL. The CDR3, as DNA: TGCAGTGCTAACCGTCGGGGTGGGGCCAGGGGTATTAGTGAGCAGTTCTTA.